A selection of T cell receptor beta chains follows, all from one sample in a study of vaccination effects on CD4 cells after COVID-19. No antigen has been assigned to these receptors. The repertoire was sequenced with immunoSEQ multiplex PCR; TCRdb's copy has only in-frame clones and lacks some. The sample yields around 19,000 clones, just under 75% seen once. Sequences were derived from CD4+ T cells from PBMCs cultured with a peptide pool, sampled before COVID-19 vaccination. The source is a human donor who had a prior SARS-CoV-2 infection. The CDR3 runs from the conserved cysteine through the conserved F or W. The order of the fields is V gene, D gene, clone size, J gene, CDR3 protein, CDR3 DNA. D genes are given only for firm matches. Clone size is shown for a subset of rows, as once, few, many or a class of expanded clone.

v_call: TRBV27; d_call: -; clone_size: -; j_call: TRBJ2-1; cdr3_aa: CASSLTLQVEQFF; cdr3_nt: TGTGCCAGCAGTTTAACATTGCAGGTAGAGCAGTTCTTC
v_call: TRBV6-4; d_call: TRBD2; clone_size: -; j_call: TRBJ2-1; cdr3_aa: CASSRREGDEQFF; cdr3_nt: TGTGCCAGCAGTAGGCGGGAGGGGGATGAGCAGTTCTTC
v_call: TRBV2; d_call: -; clone_size: -; j_call: TRBJ2-6; cdr3_aa: CASIRDGISGANVLTF; cdr3_nt: TGTGCCAGCATTCGGGACGGTATCTCTGGGGCCAACGTCCTGACTTTC
v_call: TRBV2; d_call: -; clone_size: -; j_call: TRBJ2-5; cdr3_aa: CASSLVLRETQYF; cdr3_nt: TGTGCCAGCAGTCTGGTCTTGCGGGAGACCCAGTACTTC
v_call: TRBV5-1; d_call: TRBD2; clone_size: once; j_call: TRBJ2-5; cdr3_aa: CASSPTKGLAGTQGRETQYF; cdr3_nt: TGCGCCAGCAGCCCGACGAAGGGACTAGCGGGGACTCAAGGAAGAGAGACCCAGTACTTC
v_call: TRBV9; d_call: -; clone_size: few; j_call: TRBJ2-3; cdr3_aa: CASSHRGGRTDTQYF; cdr3_nt: TGTGCCAGCAGTCATAGGGGGGGCCGCACAGATACGCAGTATTTT
v_call: TRBV7-9; d_call: -; clone_size: -; j_call: TRBJ2-1; cdr3_aa: CASSYYNEQFF; cdr3_nt: TGTGCCAGCAGCTACTACAATGAGCAGTTCTTC
v_call: TRBV18; d_call: TRBD1; clone_size: -; j_call: TRBJ1-4; cdr3_aa: CASSPPGDSEKLFF; cdr3_nt: TGTGCCAGCTCACCACCGGGGGACAGTGAAAAACTGTTTTTT
v_call: TRBV9; d_call: -; clone_size: few; j_call: TRBJ2-3; cdr3_aa: CASSVAVNLGSDTQYF; cdr3_nt: TGTGCCAGCAGCGTAGCGGTGAATTTGGGCTCAGATACGCAGTATTTT
v_call: TRBV19; d_call: -; clone_size: once; j_call: TRBJ2-7; cdr3_aa: CATKLRQDSYEQYF; cdr3_nt: TGTGCCACTAAACTCAGGCAGGACTCCTACGAGCAGTACTTC
v_call: TRBV6-5; d_call: TRBD2; clone_size: -; j_call: TRBJ2-7; cdr3_aa: CASSSRTSGVYEQYF; cdr3_nt: TGTGCCAGCAGTTCCCGGACTAGCGGGGTATACGAGCAGTACTTC
v_call: TRBV27; d_call: -; clone_size: once; j_call: TRBJ2-2; cdr3_aa: CASSFRTGSLTTGELFF; cdr3_nt: TGTGCCAGCAGTTTCCGAACAGGGTCCCTGACCACCGGGGAGCTGTTTTTT
v_call: TRBV25-1; d_call: -; clone_size: -; j_call: TRBJ1-2; cdr3_aa: CASSEQGNGYTF; cdr3_nt: TGTGCCAGCAGTGAACAGGGGAATGGCTACACCTTC
v_call: TRBV30; d_call: -; clone_size: -; j_call: TRBJ1-4; cdr3_aa: CAWSVGGASEKLFF; cdr3_nt: TGTGCCTGGAGTGTCGGGGGGGCGAGTGAAAAACTGTTTTTT
v_call: TRBV19; d_call: -; clone_size: -; j_call: TRBJ2-6; cdr3_aa: CASSISGIGANVLTF; cdr3_nt: TGTGCCAGTAGTATATCTGGGATTGGGGCCAACGTCCTGACTTTC
v_call: TRBV7-3; d_call: -; clone_size: -; j_call: TRBJ1-1; cdr3_aa: CASSLSGGTEAFF; cdr3_nt: TGTGCCAGCAGCTTAAGTGGGGGGACTGAAGCTTTCTTT
v_call: TRBV7-3; d_call: TRBD1; clone_size: -; j_call: TRBJ2-1; cdr3_aa: CASSPGTGNIEQFF; cdr3_nt: TGTGCCAGCAGCCCCGGGACAGGGAACATTGAGCAGTTCTTC
v_call: TRBV20-1; d_call: -; clone_size: -; j_call: TRBJ2-1; cdr3_aa: CSTRPHNEQFF; cdr3_nt: TGCAGTACCCGACCCCACAATGAGCAGTTCTTC
v_call: TRBV5-1; d_call: TRBD2; clone_size: -; j_call: TRBJ2-1; cdr3_aa: CASTRGRDYNEQFF; cdr3_nt: TGCGCCAGCACGCGCGGGAGGGATTACAATGAGCAGTTCTTC
v_call: TRBV16; d_call: TRBD1; clone_size: -; j_call: TRBJ2-7; cdr3_aa: CASSQYRQGQTYEQYF; cdr3_nt: TGTGCCAGCAGCCAATACCGACAGGGGCAGACCTACGAGCAGTACTTC
v_call: TRBV15; d_call: -; clone_size: -; j_call: TRBJ1-1; cdr3_aa: CATSRGDSYTEAFF; cdr3_nt: TGTGCCACCAGCAGAGGAGACAGTTACACTGAAGCTTTCTTT
v_call: TRBV5-1; d_call: TRBD1; clone_size: once; j_call: TRBJ2-5; cdr3_aa: CASSLGGTGGRETQYF; cdr3_nt: TGCGCCAGCAGCTTGGGGGGGACAGGGGGCCGGGAGACCCAGTACTTC
v_call: TRBV5-1; d_call: -; clone_size: -; j_call: TRBJ2-5; cdr3_aa: CASKVSGEETQYF; cdr3_nt: TGCGCCAGCAAAGTGTCGGGAGAGGAGACCCAGTACTTC
v_call: TRBV5-5; d_call: TRBD2; clone_size: -; j_call: TRBJ2-5; cdr3_aa: CASSLALAGGETQYF; cdr3_nt: TGTGCCAGCAGCTTAGCACTAGCGGGGGGGGAGACCCAGTACTTC
v_call: TRBV7-3; d_call: -; clone_size: -; j_call: TRBJ1-1; cdr3_aa: CASSVPLVTDLEAFF; cdr3_nt: TGTGCCAGCAGCGTACCTTTAGTGACAGACCTCGAAGCTTTCTTT
v_call: TRBV27; d_call: -; clone_size: -; j_call: TRBJ1-2; cdr3_aa: CASSLSRGSYGYTF; cdr3_nt: TGTGCCAGCAGTTTATCGAGGGGGAGCTATGGCTACACCTTC
v_call: TRBV2; d_call: TRBD2; clone_size: -; j_call: TRBJ2-1; cdr3_aa: CASRGLAGGGFYNEQFF; cdr3_nt: TGTGCCAGCAGGGGACTAGCGGGAGGGGGGTTCTACAATGAGCAGTTCTTC
v_call: TRBV9; d_call: -; clone_size: -; j_call: TRBJ2-7; cdr3_aa: CASSPTGTLYSHEQYF; cdr3_nt: TGTGCCAGCAGCCCCACCGGGACGTTGTACTCGCACGAGCAGTACTTC
v_call: TRBV15; d_call: TRBD1; clone_size: -; j_call: TRBJ2-3; cdr3_aa: CATSRGTGTGFPDTQYF; cdr3_nt: TGTGCCACCAGCAGGGGAACCGGGACAGGGTTCCCAGATACGCAGTATTTT
v_call: TRBV9; d_call: -; clone_size: -; j_call: TRBJ1-3; cdr3_aa: CASSVEWTVGNTIYF; cdr3_nt: TGTGCCAGCAGCGTAGAATGGACAGTTGGAAACACCATATATTTT
v_call: TRBV6-2/TRBV6-3; d_call: -; clone_size: -; j_call: TRBJ2-1; cdr3_aa: CASSYVVGSSYNEQFF; cdr3_nt: TGTGCCAGCAGTTACGTGGTCGGGAGCTCCTACAATGAGCAGTTCTTC
v_call: TRBV9; d_call: TRBD1; clone_size: -; j_call: TRBJ2-1; cdr3_aa: CASSPRQGNNEQFF; cdr3_nt: TGTGCCAGCAGCCCAAGACAGGGGAACAATGAGCAGTTCTTC
v_call: TRBV6-5; d_call: TRBD2; clone_size: -; j_call: TRBJ2-7; cdr3_aa: CASKIAGTYEQYF; cdr3_nt: TGTGCCAGCAAGATAGCGGGAACCTACGAGCAGTACTTC
v_call: TRBV4-1; d_call: TRBD2; clone_size: -; j_call: TRBJ2-7; cdr3_aa: CASSQGLAALGEQYF; cdr3_nt: TGCGCCAGCAGCCAAGGACTAGCGGCCCTCGGGGAGCAGTACTTC
v_call: TRBV7-9; d_call: -; clone_size: few; j_call: TRBJ1-4; cdr3_aa: CASSLEAAFGKLFF; cdr3_nt: TGTGCCAGCAGCTTAGAAGCCGCCTTTGGAAAACTGTTTTTT
v_call: TRBV6-5; d_call: TRBD1; clone_size: -; j_call: TRBJ2-5; cdr3_aa: CASSYGRGQRETQYF; cdr3_nt: TGTGCCAGCAGTTACGGCAGGGGGCAAAGGGAGACCCAGTACTTC
v_call: TRBV25-1; d_call: -; clone_size: -; j_call: TRBJ2-7; cdr3_aa: CASSPGPGTSLGEQYF; cdr3_nt: TGTGCCAGCAGCCCCGGCCCCGGGACTTCCTTAGGGGAGCAGTACTTC
v_call: TRBV12-5; d_call: -; clone_size: once; j_call: TRBJ2-5; cdr3_aa: CASGLALGVWQETQYF; cdr3_nt: TGTGCTAGTGGTTTGGCACTAGGGGTATGGCAAGAGACCCAGTACTTC
v_call: TRBV7-2; d_call: TRBD2; clone_size: -; j_call: TRBJ2-5; cdr3_aa: CASSIKAGGDITQYF; cdr3_nt: TGTGCCAGCAGCATAAAAGCGGGAGGGGACATTACCCAGTACTTC
v_call: TRBV2; d_call: TRBD2; clone_size: -; j_call: TRBJ2-5; cdr3_aa: CASSTGRWTQYF; cdr3_nt: TGCGCCAGCAGTACCGGGAGGTGGACCCAGTACTTC
v_call: TRBV15; d_call: TRBD1; clone_size: -; j_call: TRBJ1-3; cdr3_aa: CATSRGTGEAGNTIYF; cdr3_nt: TGTGCCACCAGCAGAGGAACAGGGGAAGCTGGAAACACCATATATTTT